The 3 T cell receptor beta chains below all came from one sample that was sequenced in a study of blood T cell repertoires in COVID-19. Some clones are missing from TCRdb's copy, which holds only in-frame ones; the method was immunoSEQ multiplex PCR. The sample shows 160,000 or so clones, about 92% of them seen only once. Sequenced material: peripheral blood. The receptors derive from a man in his 60s with active or convalescent COVID-19.

This clone was seen a handful of times. The gene calls are TRBV23-1 and TRBJ1-1; TRBD1 is a possible D gene (6 bases). TRBV23-1 is an ORF, and what it does is uncertain. This CDR3 has 21 amino acids. The ends were cut back, 3 bases at V and 0 bases at J, with 29 bases in the middle. Here the CDR3 reads CASSQRGHLEQGVLMNTEAFF. CDR3 bases: TGCGCCAGCAGTCAGCGGGGGCATTTAGAACAGGGAGTTTTAATGAACACTGAAGCTTTCTTT.

The table lists this clone with a few counts. The chain joins TRBV3-1 (or the pseudogene TRBV3-2) to TRBJ1-2; no firm D call. V was cut by 0 bases and J by 2 bases, with 7 bases left in between. The CDR3 spans 14 residues. Germline-derived CDR1 and CDR2 are LGHDT and YNNKEL (reference sequence). CDR3: CASSQETPNYGYTF. The CDR3 DNA reads as TGTGCCAGCAGCCAAGAGACACCCAACTATGGCTACACCTTC.

The chain employs TRBV2 and TRBJ1-5; D not certain. The CDR3 consists of 15 residues. With 3 bases removed from V and 0 bases from J, the gap between germline ends came to 9 bases. Per the germline V gene, CDR1 is SNHLY and CDR2 is FYNNEI. DNA for the CDR3: TGTGCCAGCAGTGAGTGGAGCTATAGCAATCAGCCCCAGCATTTT. Translated: CASSEWSYSNQPQHF.